The present T cell receptor beta chain was sequenced within a study of T cells in Graves' hyperthyroidism and ophthalmopathy. Study-wide results and limits: Prediction of ophthalmopathy progression came a median approximately 6.6 months pre-onset.

V lost 6 bases and J lost 6; bases outside the gene matches: 9. The CDR3 loop spans 14 amino acids. Germline-derived CDR1 and CDR2 are LNHDA and SQIVND (reference sequence). In regard to this clonotype: Its antigen is not identified.

The study enrolled patients aged 18 to 65 with newly diagnosed hyperthyroidism of under 2 months' duration. Amplified TCR beta CDR3 regions derived from RNA transcripts. An initial round of RT-PCR targeting the TCR CDR3 relied on the HTBI primer set. TCRdb recomputed calls from the multiplex PCR reads with MiXCR, one row per CDR3 protein. The sample contains 750,000 to 950,000 distinct CDR3 sequences, approximately 40% of which appear only once. The V and J genes are TRBV19 and TRBJ2-7; 9 nucleotides match TRBD2. This receptor was taken from a young man with Graves' hyperthyroidism. The sample consisted of blood. CDR3 loop: CASSLSGGPGEQYF. The CDR3 DNA reads as TGTGCCAGTAGCCTTAGCGGGGGCCCGGGCGAGCAGTACTTC.